Following are 13 T cell receptor beta chains from one sample sequenced in a study of T cells in Graves' hyperthyroidism and ophthalmopathy. It was RNA transcripts that yielded the amplified TCR beta CDR3 regions. First-round RT-PCR targeting the TCR CDR3 was performed with the HTBI primer set. TCRdb re-derived calls from the multiplex PCR reads in MiXCR, one entry per CDR3 protein. The repertoire has some 250,000 distinct CDR3 sequences, roughly 15% of them found once; the top ten carry 13%. Sequenced material: blood. The receptors here all came from a woman aged 35 to 49 with Graves' hyperthyroidism that later progressed to Graves' ophthalmopathy.

This clonotype was counted ten times or more. The V call is TRBV5-6, the J call TRBJ1-1; TRBD1 agrees at 7 bases. Unmatched junction bases numbered 10, after V lost 2 bases and J lost 0 bases. CDR3 length equals 17 residues. CDR1 SGHDT and CDR2 YYEEEE come from the germline V gene. For the CDR3, the DNA is TGTGCCAGCAGCTTATTCCAGACAGGGAGCCTGAACACTGAAGCTTTCTTT. It specifies CASSLFQTGSLNTEAFF.

This clonotype has ten or more counts. The J gene is TRBJ2-1, the V gene TRBV3-1, with D perhaps being TRBD1 or TRBD2 (5 bases each). CDR1 and CDR2 from the germline V gene are LGHDT and YNNKEL (reference sequence). Trimming removed 4 bases from V and 7 bases from J, with 17 bases in between. The CDR3 covers 15 residues. CDR3 amino acids: CASSPRLGTWNEQFF. For the CDR3, the DNA is TGTGCCAGCAGCCCCCGGCTAGGGACCTGGAATGAGCAGTTCTTC.

This clonotype has ten or more counts. J is TRBJ2-2 and V is TRBV12-3 or TRBV12-4; 12 nucleotides align to TRBD2. Losses at the gene ends were 5 bases for V and 8 bases for J; bases not matched to a gene: 15. The CDR3 sequence is 18 residues long. Here the CDR3 DNA reads TGTGCCAGCAGTACGGGACTAGCGGGCCTGAGGGTCCTTGGGGAGCTGTTTTTT. It codes for CASSTGLAGLRVLGELFF.

V usage is TRBV20-1 and J usage is TRBJ1-2; TRBD1 aligns across 7 bases. V lost 6 bases and J lost 4; bases outside the gene matches: 5. Germline V gene data show CDR1 as DFQATT and CDR2 as SNEGSKA (reference sequence). This CDR3 is 12 amino acids long. The CDR3 loop is CSARGEIYGYTF. In nucleotides, the CDR3 is TGCAGTGCCAGGGGGGAGATCTATGGCTACACCTTC.

At least ten counts were recorded for this clonotype. The chain is built from TRBV12-3 or TRBV12-4 and TRBJ2-7; 7 positions match TRBD1. The CDR3 contains 14 residues. Trimming removed 7 bases from V and 2 bases from J; junction bases left unmatched: 8. CDR3 protein: CASTSTGITYEQYF. CDR3 DNA: TGTGCCAGCACCTCGACAGGGATTACCTACGAGCAGTACTTC.

The table lists this clonotype with many counts. This chain links TRBV5-1 with TRBJ1-1; D is unclear. This CDR3 comprises 14 residues. The germline V gene has CDR1 SGHRS and CDR2 YFSETQ. V gave up 0 bases and J gave up 1 base, with 7 bases separating them. CDR3 nucleotides: TGCGCCAGCAGCTTGGGCCAGGCGAACACTGAAGCTTTCTTT. It codes for CASSLGQANTEAFF.

This clonotype was counted between two and nine times. The chain joins TRBV19 to TRBJ2-2, with 8 bases matching TRBD2. V dropped 4 bases and J dropped 8; count of bases not matched to a gene: 12. The germline V gene encodes CDR1 LNHDA and CDR2 SQIVND (reference sequence). CDR3 length: 16 amino acids. CDR3 DNA sequence: TGTGCCAGTAGTAAAAGCGGGAGCATGGCGGGGGGGGAGCTGTTTTTT. It specifies CASSKSGSMAGGELFF.

At least ten counts were recorded for this clonotype. This sequence joins TRBV11-3 and TRBJ2-2; D remains ambiguous. With 5 bases removed from V and 6 bases from J, the gap between germline ends came to 7 bases. CDR1 and CDR2 (germline): SGHNT, YENEEA. The length of the CDR3 is 12 residues. For the CDR3, the DNA is TGTGCCAGCAGCCCTCCGTCCGGGGAGCTGTTTTTT. Translation: CASSPPSGELFF.

This clonotype was seen many times. This chain links TRBV7-8 with TRBJ2-5; 7 bases map to TRBD2. V dropped 6 bases and J dropped 5; count of bases not matched to a gene: 6. Germline V gives CDR1 SGHVS, CDR2 FQNEAQ. The CDR3 extends over 13 amino acids. The CDR3 DNA reads TGTGCCAGCAGTTCTCCGGGGGGTGAGACCCAGTACTTC. Residues: CASSSPGGETQYF.

This clonotype was detected many times. The CDR3 loop reads CSVRGRGRSTDTQYF. The CDR3 DNA reads as TGCAGCGTCCGGGGGCGCGGGAGGAGCACAGATACGCAGTATTTT. This chain joins TRBV29-1 and TRBJ2-3; TRBD2 aligns across 8 bases. The CDR3 covers 15 residues. Germline loops: CDR1 SQVTM, CDR2 ANQGSEA. The V and J ends lost 6 bases and 0 bases, in that order; junction bases with no gene match: 8.

This sequence joins TRBV4-1 and TRBJ1-3; D is ambiguous. Germline V CDR1 and CDR2: MGHRA, YSYEKL. The V end lost 6 bases, the J end lost 3 bases, and 12 bases lay between the germline ends. The CDR3 spans 14 residues. This CDR3 reads CASSPEGGGNTIYF. CDR3 DNA: TGCGCCAGCAGTCCGGAGGGTGGTGGAAACACCATATATTTT.

This clonotype appeared a few times. The chain joins TRBV20-1 to TRBJ1-5; 8 bases line up with TRBD1. In germline, CDR1 is DFQATT, CDR2 SNEGSKA (reference sequence). The CDR3 length is 15 residues. V lost 7 bases and J lost 3; bases outside the gene matches: 11. The CDR3 sequence: CSVRQGITTNQPQHF. The CDR3 coding sequence is TGCAGTGTCCGACAGGGGATTACCACCAATCAGCCCCAGCATTTT.

This clonotype was detected many times. The chain uses TRBV30 and TRBJ2-1, with D possibly being TRBD1 (6 bases). CDR1 and CDR2 (germline): GTSNPN, SVGIG (reference sequence). The V gene lost 4 bases and the J gene lost 5 bases, with 12 bases spanning the gap. The CDR3 runs 13 residues. Here the CDR3 DNA reads TGTGCCTGGACCAAAGGGGGAGACAATGAGCAGTTCTTC. It codes for CAWTKGGDNEQFF.